This TCR beta chain was identified during a study of blood T cell repertoires in COVID-19. Study-wide context: Italy, Spain and the United States were the sources of the convalescent and acute COVID-19 samples. PBMCs, B-cell-depleted T cells, or T cells provided the cDNA or gDNA that made up the material.

Original analysis: Estimated nucleated cell counts came from reference gene primer amplification. Clones were sequenced by immunoSEQ multiplex PCR, and TCRdb holds only the in-frame ones, with some missing. V and J calls and clone size are as listed in that table; D and trimming were resolved from the DNA. Found here are 150,000 to 200,000 clones, about 90% of them singletons; the top ten hold just under 2.5%. With 4 bases clipped from V and 4 bases from J, the junction kept 9 bases outside the gene matches. Germline assignment: CDR1 SEHNR and CDR2 FQNEAQ (reference sequence). This CDR3 has 17 residues.

The sequencing sample was made of peripheral blood. V gene TRBV7-9 combines with J gene TRBJ2-1, with 11 bases lining up with TRBD2. This sequence was found in a man in his forties or fifties with active or convalescent COVID-19. The chain's CDR3 is CASSWLAGGKPYNEQFF. CDR3 nucleotide sequence: TGTGCCAGCAGCTGGCTAGCGGGGGGCAAACCTTACAATGAGCAGTTCTTC.